A single sample gave rise to the 13 T cell receptor beta chains below, sequenced in a study of T cell clonality in common variable immunodeficiency. Clones were read by immunoSEQ multiplex PCR, and TCRdb kept only the in-frame ones, dropping some. In total the sample includes under 25,000 clones, none of them seen once. Whole-study findings and limits: Reportedly, TCR beta sequences from common variable immunodeficiency showed fewer deletions and N-nucleotide insertions.

No antigens are known for them. The sequenced sample was peripheral blood mononuclear cells. The receptors derive from a human donor with common variable immunodeficiency.

This clone was found a few times. The observed sequence ends 3 residues before the CDR3 terminus, with the missing tail filled in from the germline J gene. The chain employs TRBV5-1 and TRBJ2-3; no definite D call. The CDR3 spans 14 residues. V dropped 0 bases and J dropped 1 base, with 6 bases sitting between them. CDR1 is SGHRS, CDR2 YFSETQ, per germline. CDR3 bases read: TGCGCCAGCAGCTTGGGTTTCGGCACAGATACG. As protein: CASSLGFGTDT. The full CDR3 sequence reads CASSLGFGTDTQYF.

By share of the sample, this clone is medium-sized. The read gets to within 3 residues of the CDR3 end, and the germline J gene fills in the rest. The V and J genes are TRBV30 and TRBJ1-5, with D perhaps TRBD1 (5 bases). Trimming removed 1 base from V and 3 bases from J, with 7 bases in between. This CDR3 has 13 residues. CDR1 and CDR2 from the germline V gene are GTSNPN and SVGIG (reference sequence). CDR3 DNA (partial): TGTGCCTGGAGTGAGGGGATCAATCAGCCC. Its protein product is CAWSEGINQP. The CDR3 in full is CAWSEGINQPQHF.

About this clone: The read is 3 residues too short to cover the CDR3 end, so that end is filled in from the germline J gene. V gene TRBV6-2 or TRBV6-3 combines with J gene TRBJ2-7; D possibly corresponds to TRBD2 (5 bases). The CDR3 runs to 13 residues. Germline V CDR1 and CDR2: MNHEY, SVGEGT. V lost 6 bases and J lost 0, with 9 bases in between. The CDR3 here is CASRSSSSYEQYF. The sequenced part of the CDR3 DNA is TGTGCCAGCAGGTCTAGCAGCTCCTACGAG.

The sample holds a few counts of this clone. The CDR3 goes on 3 residues after the read ends, and that part is filled in from the germline J gene. The chain uses TRBV18 and TRBJ2-7; 10 bases agree with TRBD2. The ends lost 2 bases at V and 5 bases at J; junction bases unmatched: 6. Per germline, CDR1 KGHSH and CDR2 LQKENI. This CDR3 has 15 amino acids. The CDR3 bases that were read are TGTGCCAGCTCACCAGTTGCTAGCGGGAGCAACGAG. Its translation is CASSPVASGSNE. The entire CDR3 protein reads CASSPVASGSNEQYF.

This clone was found many times. A read error may account for a junction end that differs from germline. The read gets to within 3 residues of the CDR3 end, and the germline J gene fills in the rest. V gene TRBV4-2 combines with J gene TRBJ2-7, with D possibly matching TRBD1 (5 bases). The CDR3 length is 15 residues. Germline V gives CDR1 LGHNA, CDR2 YNFKEQ. CDR3 DNA, as far as it was read: TGCGCCAGCAGCCAAGATAGGGGTTCACCCTACGAG. Protein product: CASSQDRGSPYE. The whole CDR3 reads CASSQDRGSPYEQYF.

This clone was observed many times. Read coverage stops 3 residues before the CDR3 terminus; the germline J gene supplies the remainder. The V call is TRBV20-1, the J call TRBJ1-2, with 7 bases lining up with TRBD1. The germline CDR1 and CDR2 sequences are DFQATT and SNEGSKA (reference sequence). The V gene end was trimmed by 4 bases and the J gene end by 4 bases; junction bases not matched to a gene: 9. This CDR3 contains 14 residues. CDR3 DNA, as far as it was read: TGCAGTGCTACAACAGGGGAGTATGTCTATGGC. Amino acids: CSATTGEYVYG. The full CDR3 protein is CSATTGEYVYGYTF.

This clone has ten or more counts. The read ends 3 residues early relative to the CDR3; the germline J gene fills the gap. The chain recombines TRBV10-3 with TRBJ1-2; TRBD1 matches at 8 bases. With V trimmed by 11 bases and J by 1 base, 9 bases remained unmatched. Germline CDR1 reads ENHRY; CDR2 reads SYGVKD. CDR3 length: 14 amino acids. The sequenced part of the CDR3 DNA is TGTGCCTCGACCGGGACAGGACTTAACTATGGC. Its translation is CASTGTGLNYG. The whole CDR3 protein reads CASTGTGLNYGYTF.

This clone turned up a few times. The read terminates 3 residues before the CDR3 end, so the remaining end is supplied by the germline J gene. The rearrangement uses TRBV11-2 and TRBJ2-7; maybe TRBD1 (5 bases). CDR1 and CDR2 (germline): SGHAT, FQNNGV. The CDR3 length is 12 residues. Trimming left V 1 base short and J 4 bases short, with 5 bases between. The sequenced part of the CDR3 DNA is TGTGCCAGCAGCTTAGGACAGTACGAG. It encodes CASSLGQYE. The CDR3 as a whole reads CASSLGQYEQYF.

This clone has at least ten counts. The read falls 3 residues short of the CDR3 end, and the missing part is taken from the germline J gene. The rearrangement joins TRBV7-2 to TRBJ1-6, with a weak D call TRBD1 (6 bases). V lost 5 bases to trimming and J lost 6 bases, with 14 bases between them. Germline CDR1 is SGHTA and CDR2 is FQGNSA. The CDR3 contains 15 residues. The CDR3 bases that were read are TGTGCCAGCAGCCAGACAGGCGGAGGTAATTCACCC. This codes for CASSQTGGGNSP. The CDR3, in full, reads CASSQTGGGNSPLHF.

In its sample, this clone was seen many times. The sequence runs out 3 residues before the end of the CDR3; the remainder is reconstructed from the germline J gene. The rearrangement joins TRBV5-6 to TRBJ1-3; no definite D call. Looked up from germline, CDR1 is SGHDT and CDR2 is YYEEEE. The CDR3 runs to 14 residues. Trimming shortened V by 0 bases and J by 7 bases, and 11 bases separated the two germline ends. CDR3 in amino acids: CASSLASGVNTIYF. CDR3 DNA, as far as it was read: TGTGCCAGCAGCTTGGCCTCCGGGGTCAACACC.

There are many counts of this clone. CDR3 DNA, as far as it was read: TGCAGCGTTCTAACAGGGACTGAA. Encoded protein: CSVLTGTE. The entire CDR3 protein reads CSVLTGTEAFF. The chain carries TRBV29-1 and TRBJ1-1, with a weak D call TRBD1 (6 bases). The missing CDR3 end, 3 residues past where the read stops, is filled in from the germline J gene. Germline loops: CDR1 SQVTM, CDR2 ANQGSEA. The CDR3 covers 11 residues. V was pared by 5 bases and J by 5 bases, with 9 bases between. Variable domain in full (rest from reference TRBV29-1 and TRBJ1-1): SAVISQKPSRDICQRGTSLTIQCQVDSQVTMMFWYRQQPGQSLTLIATANQGSEATYESGFVIDKFPISRPNLTFSTLTVSNMSPEDSSIYLCSVLTGTEAFFGQGTRLTVV.

This clone came up a few times. The observed sequence ends 3 residues before the CDR3 terminus, with the missing tail filled in from the germline J gene. This sequence joins TRBV30 and TRBJ1-4; TRBD1 matches 7 bases. Germline values: CDR1 GTSNPN, CDR2 SVGIG (reference sequence). After removal of 2 bases from V and 8 bases from J, the junction contained 5 bases not matched to a gene. The CDR3 sequence is 13 residues long. The CDR3 is CAWSLTGEEKLFF. The CDR3 bases that were read are TGTGCCTGGAGTCTCACAGGGGAGGAAAAA. Drawing the rest from reference TRBV30 and TRBJ1-4, the complete variable domain is SQTIHQWPATLVQPVGSPLSLECTVEGTSNPNLYWYRQAAGRGLQLLFYSVGIGQISSEVPQNLSASRPQDRQFILSSKKLLLSDSGFYLCAWSLTGEEKLFFGSGTQLSVL.

This clone showed up many times. Sequencing ends 3 residues short of the CDR3 end; the germline J gene provides the rest. This chain uses TRBV30 with TRBJ1-6; D perhaps matches TRBD1 (5 bases). The CDR3 has 14 residues. The V gene lost 0 bases and the J gene lost 3 bases, with 6 bases spanning the gap. The germline V gene encodes CDR1 GTSNPN and CDR2 SVGIG (reference sequence). Partial CDR3 DNA: TGTGCCTGGAGTGTGCAGGGCTATAATTCACCC. This translates into CAWSVQGYNSP. The whole CDR3 protein is CAWSVQGYNSPLHF. The complete variable domain, with remaining parts taken from reference TRBV30 and TRBJ1-6, reads SQTIHQWPATLVQPVGSPLSLECTVEGTSNPNLYWYRQAAGRGLQLLFYSVGIGQISSEVPQNLSASRPQDRQFILSSKKLLLSDSGFYLCAWSVQGYNSPLHFGNGTRLTVT.